This TCR beta chain was obtained from a study of T-cell reconstitution after alpha-beta-depleted transplantation in children. Study-level results: Expanded clones from the graft, numbering several hundred, reportedly supplied alpha-beta T cells about two months after transplant. T-cell counts and diversity at one year following transplant were attributed mainly to newly produced T cells. Surviving recipient T cells and thymic progenitors underlay high day-60 TCRbeta diversity in some patients.

With 3 bases clipped from V and 7 bases from J, the junction kept 15 bases outside the gene matches. In germline, CDR1 is MGHDK, CDR2 SYGVNS. CDR3 length equals 18 residues. A word on this clonotype: Antigen unknown.

Molecular barcoding with unique molecular identifiers was used for the TCRbeta library. TCRdb redid the calling of the PCR reads with MiXCR, one entry per CDR3 protein. The sample has around 300,000 distinct CDR3 sequences, 23% seen once. The chain combines TRBV25-1 with TRBJ1-6, with TRBD1 matching 7 bases. This receptor was taken from a male patient between 10 and 17 years old who had a stem cell transplant for acute lymphoblastic leukemia, so the T cells may come from the graft donor. Source: PBMCs, mostly from graft donor cells, taken 180 days after TCRalphabeta/CD19-depleted stem cell transplant. The CDR3 bases are TGTGCCAGCAGTGATGGCAGGGGGTTTTATATGAGAAATTCACCCCTCCACTTT. As protein: CASSDGRGFYMRNSPLHF.